The clone carrying this T cell receptor beta chain was detected many times. The data originate from a study of regulatory T cells in long-lasting Graves disease. Overall study context: Graves' patients diagnosed newly had used antithyroid drugs under 3 months.

For TCR beta, libraries came from iRepertoire HTBI primers and Arm-PCR of CDR3 regions. TCRdb re-analysed the multiplex PCR reads in MiXCR, keeping a single row per CDR3 protein. The sample holds fewer than 650,000 distinct CDR3 sequences, 15% to 20% seen once. V was trimmed by 1 base and J by 2 bases, leaving 10 bases between them. Germline-derived CDR1 and CDR2 are SGHRS and YFSETQ. The CDR3 contains 14 residues. Time point given: newly diagnosed GD, antithyroid drugs for less than 3 months. RNA isolated from PBMCs was used to make the TCR library. These data were likewise used in another study, on T cells in Graves' hyperthyroidism and ophthalmopathy.

The receptor was isolated from a man younger than 30 with Graves disease. This sample comprised peripheral blood mononuclear cells (PBMCs), obtained at new diagnosis, from a patient treated with antithyroid drugs. The V and J genes are TRBV5-1 and TRBJ2-7; D may correspond to TRBD1 or TRBD2 (5 bases each). DNA of the CDR3: TGCGCCAGCAGCTTGCCAGGGAGCGCCTACGAGCAGTACTTC. Protein: CASSLPGSAYEQYF.